This note documents a single T cell receptor beta chain sequence. The DNA is omitted, as the CDR3 cannot be located on it reliably, and the CDR3 follows TCRdb's listing. This record belongs to a study of cytomegalovirus exposure and HLA in healthy donors. Vbeta (60) and Jbeta (13) primers were used in the PCR. Sequencing used immunoSEQ multiplex PCR; TCRdb keeps in-frame clones, though not all of them. The sample has roughly 120,000 clones; approximately 80% are singletons. The CDR3 spans 13 amino acids, including both terminal residues. Germline assignment: CDR1 MGHDK and CDR2 SYGVNS. The specimen was PBMCs. J is TRBJ2-7 and V is TRBV25-1; the DNA was not compared with TRBD2, the D call given in the table. The source is a woman aged 40 to 50 in good health and CMV-seropositive. CDR3 region: CASSVPPLEWQYF.